These 17 T cell receptor beta chains were all obtained from the same sample, sequenced in a study of early T cells in non-severe SARS-CoV-2 infection (dated by TCRdb to the early 2020s). Library generation was performed with 5' RACE. TCRdb shows the sequencer as NextSeq 500. TCRdb itself trimmed the public reads at Q25 with fastp, ran MiXCR and retained productive beta chains. Rows are unified per CDR3 protein, each entry keeping the most common DNA and genes. In this sample the table shows around 77,000 distinct CDR3 sequences, more than 10% of which occur a single time. In total, the top ten clones hold 15% of the sample. Sequencing used whole blood, obtained at baseline. The origin of the receptors is an adult who was a healthcare worker with PCR-confirmed SARS-CoV-2 infection or an uninfected control (not recorded which). The donor label of this sample is uncertain.

This clonotype came up many times. The rearrangement links TRBV11-2 to TRBJ2-7; D is undetermined. Germline V gene data show CDR1 as SGHAT and CDR2 as FQNNGV. The CDR3 loop spans 15 amino acids. Trimming removed 4 bases from V and 0 bases from J, with 13 bases in between. The CDR3 sequence: CASSSYGKSSYEQYF. Here the CDR3 DNA reads TGTGCCAGCAGCTCCTATGGAAAGAGCTCCTACGAGCAGTACTTC.

The table lists this clonotype with many counts. The V and J genes are TRBV20-1 and TRBJ1-1; D is possibly TRBD1 (6 bases). The ends were cut back, 4 bases at V and 3 bases at J, with 21 bases in the middle. Germline CDR1 reads DFQATT; CDR2 reads SNEGSKA (reference sequence). The CDR3 is 16 residues long. This CDR3 is CSAISTGWVVYTEAFF. The CDR3 nucleotides are TGCAGTGCTATTAGCACAGGGTGGGTTGTGTACACTGAAGCTTTCTTT.

V gene TRBV9 combines with J gene TRBJ2-1; 12 bases agree with TRBD2. The V gene end was trimmed by 0 bases and the J gene end by 6 bases; junction bases not matched to a gene: 10. From germline, CDR1 is SGDLS and CDR2 YYNGEE. The CDR3 is 18 amino acids. Here the CDR3 DNA reads TGTGCCAGCAGCGTAGGTGCCCTAGCGGGAGGGAGTCGCAATGAGCAGTTCTTC. It yields the protein CASSVGALAGGSRNEQFF.

In this sample, this clonotype turned up many times. The chain uses TRBV18 and TRBJ1-3; D not resolved. Germline CDR1 KGHSH, CDR2 LQKENI. V shed 2 bases and J shed 2 bases, with 4 bases lying between them. There are 13 residues in the CDR3. CDR3 bases: TGTGCCAGCTCACCAAACCCTGGAAACACCATATATTTT. Residues: CASSPNPGNTIYF.

V and J are TRBV4-1 and TRBJ2-1; perhaps TRBD1 as D (5 bases). The germline CDR1 and CDR2 sequences are MGHRA and YSYEKL. The CDR3 covers 13 residues. Trimming took off 3 bases at V and 7 bases at J, with 10 bases between the two ends. Written as DNA, the CDR3 is TGCGCCAGCAGCCATTTCAGGGTAAATGAGCAGTTCTTC. Translating gives CASSHFRVNEQFF.

This chain connects TRBV15 to TRBJ1-4; 10 bases match TRBD1. J was trimmed by 3 bases and V by 5 bases; bases with no gene match: 12. The V gene's germline CDR1 is LNHNV and CDR2 YYDKDF (reference sequence). There are 18 residues in the CDR3. DNA for the CDR3: TGTGCCACCAGCGGACCCGACAGGGGGCGAGGGGCTAATGAAAAACTGTTTTTT. It is translated as CATSGPDRGRGANEKLFF.

This clonotype was counted only a few times. The chain links TRBV7-9 to TRBJ2-1; 7 bases align to TRBD2. Germline V CDR1 and CDR2: SEHNR, FQNEAQ (reference sequence). V gave up 4 bases and J gave up 6 bases; unmatched junction bases: 12. This CDR3 is built from 16 residues. The DNA for the CDR3 is TGTGCCAGCAGCTGGGGTGGAGGCCTAGCGGCCAATGAGCAGTTCTTC. Residues: CASSWGGGLAANEQFF.

V is TRBV3-1 and J is TRBJ2-7; 7 bases map to TRBD2. This CDR3 region has 15 residues. With V trimmed by 4 bases and J by 0 bases, 6 bases remained unmatched. Germline V gene sequence: CDR1 LGHDT, CDR2 YNNKEL (reference sequence). In DNA form, the CDR3 reads TGTGCCAGCAGCCCCAGCGGGGCCTACTCCTACGAGCAGTACTTC. Its translation: CASSPSGAYSYEQYF.

This clonotype was counted between two and nine times. The V gene is TRBV11-2, the J gene TRBJ2-3, with D possibly TRBD1 on 6 matching bases. Germline CDR1 is SGHAT and CDR2 is FQNNGV. V was shortened by 8 bases and J by 2 bases, with 17 bases between the two germline ends. This CDR3 comprises 15 residues. Written as DNA, the CDR3 is TGTGCCAGCGGATTAAGACAGGTTCCCACAGATACGCAGTATTTT. Protein product: CASGLRQVPTDTQYF.

This clonotype was picked up a small number of times. The rearrangement joins TRBV29-1 to TRBJ1-1, with 7 bases matching TRBD1. V gave up 5 bases and J gave up 3 bases; unmatched junction bases: 12. Germline V gives CDR1 SQVTM, CDR2 ANQGSEA. The CDR3 totals 15 residues. The CDR3 sequence: CSVNDLNRGHTEAFF. As DNA, the CDR3 is TGCAGCGTTAATGATTTGAACAGGGGTCACACTGAAGCTTTCTTT.

Ten or more counts support this clonotype. The chain is built from TRBV30 and TRBJ2-3; 12 positions agree with TRBD1. V lost 2 bases to trimming and J lost 1 base; unmatched junction nucleotides: 7. Germline V gene data show CDR1 as GTSNPN and CDR2 as SVGIG (reference sequence). The CDR3 extends over 17 amino acids. The CDR3 protein is CAWSRGTGGSGTDTQYF. CDR3 bases: TGTGCCTGGAGTAGGGGGACAGGGGGCTCCGGCACAGATACGCAGTATTTT.

The chain employs TRBV6-5 and TRBJ2-7, with D possibly TRBD2 on 5 matching bases. Germline CDR1 MNHEY, CDR2 SVGAGI. Deletions cut 3 bases from V and 8 bases from J, with 14 bases between. CDR3 length equals 13 residues. CDR3 region: CASSYEVGIQQYF. In DNA form, the CDR3 reads TGTGCCAGCAGTTATGAGGTCGGGATCCAGCAGTACTTC.

The table lists this clonotype with a few counts. The J gene is TRBJ2-2, the V gene TRBV7-2; D possibly corresponds to TRBD1 (5 bases). CDR1 SGHTA and CDR2 FQGNSA come from the germline V gene. This CDR3 spans 15 amino acids. V was trimmed by 2 bases and J by 4 bases, leaving 11 bases between them. The CDR3 DNA reads TGTGCCAGCAGCTTATATCGTGGGGCCACCGGGGAGCTGTTTTTT. The encoded protein is CASSLYRGATGELFF.

There are many counts of this clonotype. V usage is TRBV5-6 and J usage is TRBJ1-1; D gene uncertain. Germline V gene data show CDR1 as SGHDT and CDR2 as YYEEEE. Trimming took off 6 bases at V and 0 bases at J, with 6 bases between the two ends. The CDR3 is 12 residues long. CDR3 protein: CASNMLNTEAFF. The CDR3 DNA sequence: TGTGCCAGCAACATGTTGAACACTGAAGCTTTCTTT.

The genes are TRBV2 and TRBJ2-3, with D possibly TRBD1 on 5 matching bases. The germline V gene has CDR1 SNHLY and CDR2 FYNNEI. The CDR3 spans 15 residues. V lost 5 bases, J lost 2 bases, and 14 bases lay in between. The CDR3 sequence: CASSRKAGNTDTQYF. For the CDR3, the DNA is TGTGCCAGCAGTAGGAAGGCAGGGAACACAGATACGCAGTATTTT.

The table lists this clonotype with a few counts. This chain connects TRBV5-4 to TRBJ2-4, with 9 bases that match TRBD2. J gave up 5 bases and V 0 bases, and 6 bases lay outside the gene matches. The CDR3 consists of 16 residues. CDR1 and CDR2 from the germline V gene are SGHNT and YYREEE (reference sequence). The CDR3 DNA follows: TGTGCCAGCAGCTTGGGGGTAGCGGGGGACCAAAACATTCAGTACTTC. Its protein is CASSLGVAGDQNIQYF.

This clonotype has a handful of counts. The V gene is TRBV9, the J gene TRBJ1-1; D gene uncertain. V shed 2 bases and J shed 1 base, with 6 bases lying between them. The V gene's germline CDR1 is SGDLS and CDR2 YYNGEE. CDR3 length equals 13 residues. The CDR3 sequence: CASSVFGNTEAFF. The CDR3 DNA reads TGTGCCAGCAGCGTGTTTGGGAACACTGAAGCTTTCTTT.